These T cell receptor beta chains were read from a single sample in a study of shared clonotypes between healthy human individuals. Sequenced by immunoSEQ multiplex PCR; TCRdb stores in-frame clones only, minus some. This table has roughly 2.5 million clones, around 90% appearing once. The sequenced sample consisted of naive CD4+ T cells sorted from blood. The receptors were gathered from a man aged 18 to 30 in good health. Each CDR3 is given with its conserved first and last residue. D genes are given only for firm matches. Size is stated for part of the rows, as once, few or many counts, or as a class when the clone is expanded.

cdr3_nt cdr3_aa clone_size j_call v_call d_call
TGTGCCAGCTCACCACCAACAGCCGTTCCGGGGGGCTACACCTTC CASSPPTAVPGGYTF once TRBJ1-2 TRBV18 .
TGTGCCAGCAGCTTGGGCATTGATACGCAGTATTTT CASSLGIDTQYF . TRBJ2-3 TRBV7-9 .
TGTGCCAGCAGCTTAGACGACAGGGCGAAACTGGACATTCAGTACTTC CASSLDDRAKLDIQYF . TRBJ2-4 TRBV7-9 TRBD1
TGTGCCAGCAGCTTCGGAAGTGGCACAGATACGCAGTATTTT CASSFGSGTDTQYF . TRBJ2-3 TRBV5-4 .
TGTGCCAGCTCACTCTTCGGCCCCAATCAGCCCCAGCATTTT CASSLFGPNQPQHF . TRBJ1-5 TRBV18 .
TGTGCCAGCAGTTATAAGGGACAGGGCACTTCACCCCTCCACTTT CASSYKGQGTSPLHF . TRBJ1-6 TRBV6-5 TRBD1
TGTGCCAGCAGCCGGGACATGAACGCTCAGCCCCAGCATTTT CASSRDMNAQPQHF . TRBJ1-5 TRBV7-2 .
TGTGCCAGCAGCGTCGACCCTTCCCCGGGACCAGGGGAGGGCTACACCTTC CASSVDPSPGPGEGYTF once TRBJ1-2 TRBV9 .
TGCGCCAGCAGCCGCGACGGAGACTACGAGCAGTACTTC CASSRDGDYEQYF . TRBJ2-7 TRBV5-1 .
TGTGCCAGCAGCTTACTAGGACACGTGTTATCCGAGCAGTACTTC CASSLLGHVLSEQYF . TRBJ2-7 TRBV5-5 .
TGTGCCAGCAGCTTAAACGGACAGGGGAGTGAAAAACTGTTTTTT CASSLNGQGSEKLFF . TRBJ1-4 TRBV7-2 TRBD1
TGTGCCAGCAGCCTTGGGCGGGCGCGGGAGACCCAGTACTTC CASSLGRARETQYF . TRBJ2-5 TRBV5-6 .
TGTGCCAGCACCGGGGGGAGCACAGATACGCAGTATTTT CASTGGSTDTQYF . TRBJ2-3 TRBV5-6 TRBD2
TGTGCCAGCAGCCGGGGGACAGGGCTGAACACTGAAGCTTTCTTT CASSRGTGLNTEAFF . TRBJ1-1 TRBV7-2 TRBD1
TGTGCCAGCAGCCCGGACAGCTACGAGCAGTACTTC CASSPDSYEQYF . TRBJ2-7 TRBV11-2 .
TGTGCCAGCAGTTTATATGGGACAGGGAGTTGGACCGGGGAGCTGTTTTTT CASSLYGTGSWTGELFF . TRBJ2-2 TRBV27 TRBD1
TGTGCCAGCAGTGAAGTTCAGGGGGGAGAGACCCAGTACTTC CASSEVQGGETQYF . TRBJ2-5 TRBV2 .
TGTGCCAGCAGCTTAGAGTTCTACTCCTACGAGCAGTACTTC CASSLEFYSYEQYF . TRBJ2-7 TRBV7-8 .
TGTGCCAGCAGATCCTCTTGGACGGGAAAGACCCAGTACTTC CASRSSWTGKTQYF . TRBJ2-5 TRBV6-1 .
TGTGCCAGCAGCTTCTTGGATACGCAGTATTTT CASSFLDTQYF . TRBJ2-3 TRBV5-6 .
TGTGCCAGCAGCTTAGGGGGGCTCGGGGAGACCCAGTACTTC CASSLGGLGETQYF . TRBJ2-5 TRBV7-6 .
TGTGCCAGCAGTGGGTCCGGGACTCGAGGCGACGAGCAGTACTTC CASSGSGTRGDEQYF . TRBJ2-7 TRBV2 .
TGTGCCAGCAGGATGGACGAGAACACCGGGGAGCTGTTTTTT CASRMDENTGELFF . TRBJ2-2 TRBV2 .
TGTGCCAGTAGTATATACGACAGGGGAATTTCCGAGCAGTACTTC CASSIYDRGISEQYF once TRBJ2-7 TRBV19 TRBD1
TGTGCCTGGAGTGTCCTAGCGGGAAATTATAATGAGCAGTTCTTC CAWSVLAGNYNEQFF . TRBJ2-1 TRBV30 TRBD2
TGTGCCTGGAGGCTCCGGCGGCGAGGAGGGGACAGGGGAAGAACCGGGGAGCTGTTTTTT CAWRLRRRGGDRGRTGELFF . TRBJ2-2 TRBV30 TRBD1
TGCGCCAGCAGCTTTTTTGGGACAGATAATTCACCCCTCCACTTT CASSFFGTDNSPLHF . TRBJ1-6 TRBV5-1 TRBD1
TGCGCCAGCAGCTTGTGGGGAGACGAGCAGTACTTC CASSLWGDEQYF . TRBJ2-7 TRBV5-1 .
TGTGCCAGCATTCGAGGGCCTCCTAACTATGGCTACACCTTC CASIRGPPNYGYTF . TRBJ1-2 TRBV6-1 .
TGTGCCAGCAGTTTAGTCCCCCAGGGCGGCTCCTACGAGCAGTACTTC CASSLVPQGGSYEQYF . TRBJ2-7 TRBV28 .
TGTGCCAGCAGCCGGGACAGGTGGAACACTGAAGCTTTCTTT CASSRDRWNTEAFF . TRBJ1-1 TRBV11-1 TRBD1
TGTGCCAGCTCACCATTGGCAGGCAGCTCTGGAAACACCATATATTTT CASSPLAGSSGNTIYF . TRBJ1-3 TRBV18 .
TGCGCCAGCAGCTTATATCAGGGGCATAGCACAGATACGCAGTATTTT CASSLYQGHSTDTQYF . TRBJ2-3 TRBV5-1 .
TGCGCCAGCAGCTTGGACAACTCTGGGGCCAACGTCCTGACTTTC CASSLDNSGANVLTF few TRBJ2-6 TRBV5-1 .
TGCGCCAGCAGCTTGGCGGGGAGCTCCTATAATTCACCCCTCCACTTT CASSLAGSSYNSPLHF few TRBJ1-6 TRBV5-1 .
TGTGCCAGCAGCCCAATTAAGGGACAGTTGGACTCACCCCTCCACTTT CASSPIKGQLDSPLHF . TRBJ1-6 TRBV7-9 TRBD1
TGCGCCAGCAGTGCCAGGGTTTCCGGGGAGCTGTTTTTT CASSARVSGELFF . TRBJ2-2 TRBV10-1 .
TGTGCCAGCAGCTCCGAATACACACAGGGTTCCTACGAGCAGTACTTC CASSSEYTQGSYEQYF . TRBJ2-7 TRBV11-2 .
TGTGCCAGTACCGCCTCCGGGAATGAAAAACTGTTTTTT CASTASGNEKLFF once TRBJ1-4 TRBV19 .
TGTGCCAGCAGGGAATCTGGGACAGGGGTTAAAGGCTACACCTTC CASRESGTGVKGYTF . TRBJ1-2 TRBV6-1 TRBD1
TGTGCCAGCAGCCGACAGGGTAATTCACCCCTCCACTTT CASSRQGNSPLHF . TRBJ1-6 TRBV9 TRBD1
TGTGCCAGCACCGGTAGCGGGAGAGGGGGGGCCAACGTCCTGACTTTC CASTGSGRGGANVLTF . TRBJ2-6 TRBV7-2 TRBD2
TGTGCCAGCAGCCGCGGGGGGCCGGTGTTCGAGACCCAGTACTTC CASSRGGPVFETQYF . TRBJ2-5 TRBV11-2 TRBD2
TGCGCCAGCAGCTTGGATGTCCTAGCGGGGGGGCGGACCTACGAGCAGTACTTC CASSLDVLAGGRTYEQYF . TRBJ2-7 TRBV5-1 TRBD2
TGCGCCAGCAGTCAATCGAGCGGGGATAGCCCTGGTTTGACTAATGAAAAACTGTTTTTT CASSQSSGDSPGLTNEKLFF . TRBJ1-4 TRBV23-1 .
TGTGCCAGCAGCCTCGGGGAGAGAGAAAAACTGTTTTTT CASSLGEREKLFF . TRBJ1-4 TRBV7-8 .
TGTGCCAGCAGCCAAGAGAGGCAGGTTACGCAGTATTTT CASSQERQVTQYF . TRBJ2-3 TRBV14 .
TGTGCCAGCAGTTTATCCCTAGCGGGGCTGACCTACGAGCAGTACTTC CASSLSLAGLTYEQYF . TRBJ2-7 TRBV27 TRBD2
TGTGCCAGCAGCTTAGGCGGGGATGAAGCTTTCTTT CASSLGGDEAFF . TRBJ1-1 TRBV11-2 .
TGTGCCTGGAGTGTCTTGGGGGTAGGCTACACCTTC CAWSVLGVGYTF . TRBJ1-2 TRBV30 .
TGTGCCAGCAGTGTACAGAGAATTGGAAACACCATATATTTT CASSVQRIGNTIYF . TRBJ1-3 TRBV2 .
TGTGCCAGCTCACCACCGAGCGGGGAGCTGTTTTTT CASSPPSGELFF . TRBJ2-2 TRBV18 .
TGTGCCACTTTGAATCCTAGCACAGATACGCAGTATTTT CATLNPSTDTQYF . TRBJ2-3 TRBV18 .
TGCGCCAGCAGTCGGACTAGCGGTTCCTTGGATACGCAGTATTTT CASSRTSGSLDTQYF . TRBJ2-3 TRBV5-1 TRBD2
TGCGCCAGCAGCCAGGCGACAGGGGGGAACAATCAGCCCCAGCATTTT CASSQATGGNNQPQHF . TRBJ1-5 TRBV4-3 TRBD1
TGTGCCTGGAGTGGGGATAGGGGAGATACGCAGTATTTT CAWSGDRGDTQYF . TRBJ2-3 TRBV30 .
TGCGCCAGCAGCTTGGTTAAGGCTAACTACAATGAGCAGTTCTTC CASSLVKANYNEQFF once TRBJ2-1 TRBV5-1 .